The 3 T cell receptor beta chains listed next were all sequenced from one sample in a study of cytomegalovirus exposure and HLA in healthy donors. PCR involved 60 Vbeta and 13 Jbeta primers. Libraries were prepared by immunoSEQ multiplex PCR; TCRdb keeps only in-frame clonotypes and omits some of them. The data contain approximately 140,000 clones, around 78% of them singletons. Sequencing was done on a sample of PBMCs. These receptors all stem from a woman between 40 and 50 years old in good health and CMV-seropositive.

This clone was seen a single time. The gene calls are TRBV5-6 and TRBJ2-3; D is undetermined. This CDR3 is 13 amino acids long. V gave up 4 bases and J gave up 5 bases, with 11 bases separating them. Germline CDR1 and CDR2: SGHDT and YYEEEE. This CDR3 is CASSLLDEDTQYF. Here the CDR3 DNA reads TGTGCCAGCAGCCTTCTAGATGAAGATACGCAGTATTTT. Full variable domain (remainder filled in from reference TRBV5-6 and TRBJ2-3): DAGVTQSPTHLIKTRGQQVTLRCSPKSGHDTVSWYQQALGQGPQFIFQYYEEEERQRGNFPDRFSGHQFPNYSSELNVNALLLGDSALYLCASSLLDEDTQYFGPGTRLTVL.

This clone has a handful of counts. The rearrangement links TRBV5-4 to TRBJ2-3; the match to TRBD1 covers 7 bases. Per germline, CDR1 SGHNT and CDR2 YYREEE (reference sequence). Trimming cost V 3 bases and J 2 bases; bases outside gene matches: 3. The CDR3 contains 14 residues. As DNA, the CDR3 is TGTGCCAGCAGCTGGGGGACAGCCACAGATACGCAGTATTTT. Translation: CASSWGTATDTQYF.

The chain uses TRBV11-2 and TRBJ2-7, with 7 bases identical to TRBD2. The CDR3 is 13 residues long. Trimming removed 5 bases from V and 6 bases from J; junction bases left unmatched: 7. Germline V gives CDR1 SGHAT, CDR2 FQNNGV. The CDR3 coding sequence is TGTGCCAGCAGCCCATGGGGAGGGCTCGAGCAGTACTTC. It encodes CASSPWGGLEQYF.